The 9 T cell receptor beta chains given below trace back to one sample, sequenced in a study of regulatory T cells in long-lasting Graves disease (dated by TCRdb to about 2021). Libraries were made using multiplex PCR. TCRdb shows the sequencer as Illumina HiSeq 4000. CDR3 regions were amplified by Arm-PCR with iRepertoire HTBI primers to construct TCR beta libraries. TCRdb passed the public sequencing reads through fastp at Q25 and MiXCR, retaining productive beta sequences. Rows matching on CDR3 protein sequence are summarized as one entry with the most common DNA and genes. The sample table contains roughly 610,000 distinct CDR3 sequences; only one count was recorded for about 16% of them. The ten largest account for 9.5% to 15% of the sample. The time point label for this specimen denotes: newly diagnosed GD, antithyroid drugs for less than 3 months. For both TCR sequencing and RNA sequencing, RNA was extracted from PBMCs using TRIzol.

These data were also filed under a second study, of T cells in Graves' hyperthyroidism and ophthalmopathy.

The source was peripheral blood mononuclear cells (PBMCs), collected at new diagnosis, from a patient treated with antithyroid drugs. These TCRs come from a man between 18 and 29 years old with Graves disease. Donor details come from another sample of the same person, matched by shared clones.

This clonotype was seen more than once but under ten times. CDR3 sequence (DNA): TGTGCTAGGGCCGGACAGGGGAGATGCAATCAGCCCCAGCATTTT. It translates to CARAGQGRCNQPQHF. The chain employs TRBV12-5 and TRBJ1-5; 9 bases line up with TRBD1. Losses at the gene ends were 9 bases for V and 2 bases for J; bases not matched to a gene: 8. This CDR3 comprises 15 residues. Per the germline V gene, CDR1 is LGHNT and CDR2 is FRNRAP.

Many counts were recorded for this clonotype. The CDR3 sequence: CASSDRTEQETQYF. CDR3 nucleotides: TGTGCCAGCAGTGATAGGACAGAACAAGAGACCCAGTACTTC. The chain combines TRBV2 with TRBJ2-5, with D perhaps matching TRBD1 (6 bases). Germline lookup yields CDR1 SNHLY and CDR2 FYNNEI. Trimming stripped 3 bases from V and 2 bases from J, with 10 bases between. CDR3 length: 14 residues.

This clonotype has more than one count but fewer than ten. V usage is TRBV7-9 and J usage is TRBJ2-1; 9 bases match TRBD2. The V segment lost 4 bases and the J segment 8 bases; nucleotides outside the gene matches: 12. CDR3 length equals 16 residues. Germline V lookup: CDR1 SEHNR, CDR2 FQNEAQ (reference sequence). CDR3 in amino acids: CASSSLGTSPRDEQFF. Here the CDR3 DNA reads TGTGCCAGCAGCTCCCTAGGGACTAGCCCCCGGGATGAGCAGTTCTTC. The full variable domain, completed using reference TRBV7-9 and TRBJ2-1, is DTGVSQNPRHKITKRGQNVTFRCDPISEHNRLYWYRQTLGQGPEFLTYFQNEAQLEKSRLLSDRFSAERPKGSFSTLEIQRTEQGDSAMYLCASSSLGTSPRDEQFFGPGTRLTVL.

The chain carries TRBV5-1 and TRBJ2-2; the D call may be TRBD1 or TRBD2 (6 bases each). The CDR3 totals 15 residues. Trimming removed 4 bases at V and 5 bases at J, with 15 bases between. The germline V gene has CDR1 SGHRS and CDR2 YFSETQ. The CDR3 loop reads CASSPVGGRTGELFF. DNA for the CDR3: TGCGCCAGCAGCCCCGTTGGGGGGCGAACCGGGGAGCTGTTTTTT.

This clonotype was seen a handful of times. The chain is built from TRBV6-2 or TRBV6-3 and TRBJ2-3; D ambiguous. V shed 5 bases and J shed 6 bases, with 9 bases lying between them. There are 12 residues in the CDR3. Germline V CDR1 and CDR2: MNHEY, SVGEGT. DNA for the CDR3: TGTGCCAGCAGTAATGAGGCTGATACGCAGTATTTT. Its translation is CASSNEADTQYF.

This sequence joins TRBV12-3 or TRBV12-4 and TRBJ1-5; weak D call: TRBD1 (6 bases). Trimming removed 6 bases from V and 6 bases from J, with 15 bases in between. The CDR3 loop spans 14 amino acids. As DNA, the CDR3 is TGTGCCAGCAGCGGAGGGATAGGGGGTCAGCCCCAGCATTTT. It codes for CASSGGIGGQPQHF.

CDR3 sequence: CASSFLDGGYGYTF. CDR3 sequence (DNA): TGTGCCAGCAGTTTCCTGGACGGTGGTTATGGCTACACCTTC. V gene TRBV27 combines with J gene TRBJ1-2; D is undetermined. Per germline, CDR1 MNHEY and CDR2 SMNVEV (reference sequence). Trimming stripped 3 bases from V and 5 bases from J, with 13 bases between. The CDR3 extends over 14 amino acids.

This clonotype was counted many times. The gene calls are TRBV12-3 or TRBV12-4 and TRBJ2-5, with 10 bases identical to TRBD2. The CDR3 contains 16 residues. V trimming: 3 bases; J trimming: 0 bases; junction bases outside the gene matches: 4. Here the CDR3 reads CASSLGLATYQETQYF. The CDR3 region has the DNA TGTGCCAGCAGTTTGGGACTAGCGACGTACCAAGAGACCCAGTACTTC.

The V and J genes are TRBV13 and TRBJ2-3; D call uncertain. V lost 5 bases to trimming and J lost 2 bases, with 11 bases between them. The germline V gene has CDR1 PRHDT and CDR2 FYEKMQ (reference sequence). The CDR3 runs to 14 residues. The CDR3 loop reads CASSREESTDTQYF. The CDR3 DNA is TGTGCCAGCAGCCGAGAGGAGTCCACAGATACGCAGTATTTT.